These T cell receptor beta chains were read from a single sample in a study of T cell repertoires in cytomegalovirus infection. No antigen has been identified for these receptors. Via MiXCR, TCRdb re-called the reads, giving one row per CDR3 protein. The table shows 650,000 to 850,000 distinct CDR3 sequences, with just under 30% occurring only once. The material was cultured CD8+ T cells from PBMCs, obtained from culture after CMV antigen stimulation. These receptors all come from a human donor in good health (CMV status not recorded). Some clones in this sample may be carry-over from other donors' samples. CDR3s include the opening cysteine and the closing phenylalanine or tryptophan. A D gene is named only where the DNA matches it firmly. A row's size may be missing; if present it is once, few, many or a size class.

d_gene: NA
v_gene: TRBV28
abundance: NA
j_gene: TRBJ1-2
CDR3aa: CASIRRLDYGYTF
CDR3nt: TGTGCCAGCATCCGGCGCTTGGACTATGGCTACACCTTC

d_gene: NA
v_gene: TRBV19
abundance: few
j_gene: TRBJ2-1
CDR3aa: CASKYRASLNEQFF
CDR3nt: TGTGCCAGTAAATACAGGGCCTCTCTGAATGAGCAGTTCTTC

d_gene: NA
v_gene: TRBV10-3
abundance: many
j_gene: TRBJ1-5
CDR3aa: CAISARVHGYNQPQHF
CDR3nt: TGTGCCATCAGTGCCCGGGTACACGGTTACAATCAGCCCCAGCATTTT

d_gene: TRBD1
v_gene: TRBV12-3/TRBV12-4
abundance: few
j_gene: TRBJ1-1
CDR3aa: CASSHRGLHRTEAFF
CDR3nt: TGTGCCAGCAGTCACAGGGGGCTCCATCGCACTGAAGCTTTCTTT

d_gene: NA
v_gene: TRBV3-1
abundance: few
j_gene: TRBJ2-7
CDR3aa: CASSQEYGADEQYF
CDR3nt: TGTGCCAGCAGCCAAGAGTATGGAGCCGACGAGCAGTACTTC

d_gene: TRBD1
v_gene: TRBV7-9
abundance: few
j_gene: TRBJ1-4
CDR3aa: CASSLGDRGPFFEKLFF
CDR3nt: TGTGCCAGCAGCTTAGGCGACAGGGGGCCCTTTTTCGAAAAACTGTTTTTT

d_gene: NA
v_gene: TRBV12-3/TRBV12-4
abundance: few
j_gene: TRBJ2-7
CDR3aa: CASSFAGQPPYEQYF
CDR3nt: TGTGCCAGCAGTTTTGCAGGACAGCCTCCCTACGAGCAGTACTTC

d_gene: NA
v_gene: TRBV9
abundance: NA
j_gene: TRBJ1-1
CDR3aa: CASSVPDRGATEAFF
CDR3nt: TGTGCCAGCAGCGTCCCTGATCGAGGGGCCACTGAAGCTTTCTTT

d_gene: TRBD1
v_gene: TRBV20-1
abundance: NA
j_gene: TRBJ1-2
CDR3aa: CSANPGQGAHYGYTF
CDR3nt: TGCAGTGCTAATCCCGGACAGGGGGCCCACTATGGCTACACCTTC

d_gene: NA
v_gene: TRBV29-1
abundance: NA
j_gene: TRBJ2-1
CDR3aa: CSVETQVYNEQFF
CDR3nt: TGCAGCGTTGAGACCCAGGTCTACAATGAGCAGTTCTTC

d_gene: NA
v_gene: TRBV7-9
abundance: NA
j_gene: TRBJ2-1
CDR3aa: CASSSEANEQFF
CDR3nt: TGTGCCAGCAGCTCCGAGGCAAATGAGCAGTTCTTC

d_gene: TRBD1
v_gene: TRBV2
abundance: NA
j_gene: TRBJ1-6
CDR3aa: CASSERQGRSPLHF
CDR3nt: TGTGCCAGCAGTGAGAGACAGGGCCGGTCACCCCTCCACTTT

d_gene: NA
v_gene: TRBV7-6
abundance: NA
j_gene: TRBJ2-7
CDR3aa: CASRDSSIEQYF
CDR3nt: TGTGCCAGCAGGGACAGCAGCATCGAGCAGTACTTC

d_gene: TRBD1
v_gene: TRBV20-1
abundance: NA
j_gene: TRBJ2-7
CDR3aa: CSARGDRGLIYEQYF
CDR3nt: TGCAGTGCTAGAGGGGACAGGGGGCTAATCTACGAGCAGTACTTC

d_gene: TRBD2
v_gene: TRBV6-1
abundance: few
j_gene: TRBJ2-3
CDR3aa: CASFKRGADTQYF
CDR3nt: TGTGCCAGCTTTAAGCGGGGGGCCGATACGCAGTATTTT

d_gene: NA
v_gene: TRBV6-6
abundance: once
j_gene: TRBJ2-5
CDR3aa: CASRGAGEETQYF
CDR3nt: TGTGCCAGCAGGGGGGCAGGGGAAGAGACCCAGTACTTC

d_gene: NA
v_gene: TRBV10-1
abundance: NA
j_gene: TRBJ2-7
CDR3aa: CASSETGRYREQYF
CDR3nt: TGCGCCAGCAGTGAGACAGGGAGGTATCGCGAGCAGTACTTC

d_gene: NA
v_gene: TRBV28
abundance: NA
j_gene: TRBJ2-4
CDR3aa: CASSLYREGDIQYF
CDR3nt: TGTGCCAGCAGTTTATACAGGGAAGGGGACATTCAGTACTTC

d_gene: NA
v_gene: TRBV13
abundance: few
j_gene: TRBJ2-1
CDR3aa: CASSPGDSYNEQFF
CDR3nt: TGTGCCAGCAGCCCGGGGGACTCCTACAATGAGCAGTTCTTC

d_gene: TRBD2
v_gene: TRBV7-6
abundance: NA
j_gene: TRBJ2-1
CDR3aa: CASSLDGLADLNNEQFF
CDR3nt: TGTGCCAGCAGCTTAGACGGACTAGCGGATTTGAACAATGAGCAGTTCTTC

d_gene: NA
v_gene: TRBV5-6
abundance: NA
j_gene: TRBJ2-1
CDR3aa: CASSLEEAPYNEQFF
CDR3nt: TGTGCCAGCAGTCTCGAGGAGGCCCCCTACAATGAGCAGTTCTTC

d_gene: NA
v_gene: TRBV27
abundance: NA
j_gene: TRBJ2-1
CDR3aa: CASSLSGRASYNEQFF
CDR3nt: TGTGCCAGCAGTTTATCCGGGAGAGCCTCCTACAATGAGCAGTTCTTC

d_gene: NA
v_gene: TRBV11-2
abundance: few
j_gene: TRBJ1-1
CDR3aa: CASSLVGGLGAEAFF
CDR3nt: TGTGCCAGCAGCTTAGTGGGGGGGCTTGGTGCTGAAGCTTTCTTT

d_gene: NA
v_gene: TRBV5-4
abundance: NA
j_gene: TRBJ2-5
CDR3aa: CASSEERETQYF
CDR3nt: TGTGCCAGCAGCGAGGAGAGAGAGACCCAGTACTTC

d_gene: NA
v_gene: TRBV4-3
abundance: many
j_gene: TRBJ2-5
CDR3aa: CASSQGLMGETQYF
CDR3nt: TGCGCCAGCAGCCAAGGGCTCATGGGGGAGACCCAGTACTTC

d_gene: TRBD1
v_gene: TRBV3-1
abundance: many
j_gene: TRBJ2-7
CDR3aa: CASSQEDRYSYEQYF
CDR3nt: TGTGCCAGCAGCCAAGAGGACAGGTACTCTTACGAGCAGTACTTC

d_gene: NA
v_gene: TRBV25-1
abundance: NA
j_gene: TRBJ1-3
CDR3aa: CASSFGYTIYF
CDR3nt: TGTGCCAGCAGTTTTGGATACACCATATATTTT

d_gene: NA
v_gene: TRBV7-8
abundance: many
j_gene: TRBJ2-6
CDR3aa: CASSLEALISGANVLTF
CDR3nt: TGTGCCAGCAGCTTAGAGGCCCTCATCTCTGGGGCCAACGTCCTGACTTTC

d_gene: NA
v_gene: TRBV7-8
abundance: NA
j_gene: TRBJ2-3
CDR3aa: CASRRGSTSTDTQYF
CDR3nt: TGTGCCAGCAGACGAGGCAGTACTAGCACAGATACGCAGTATTTT

d_gene: TRBD1
v_gene: TRBV7-8
abundance: few
j_gene: TRBJ1-2
CDR3aa: CASSYTGADYGYTF
CDR3nt: TGTGCCAGCAGCTACACAGGGGCGGACTATGGCTACACCTTC

d_gene: NA
v_gene: TRBV5-6
abundance: NA
j_gene: TRBJ2-7
CDR3aa: CASSLWWGANYEQYF
CDR3nt: TGTGCCAGCAGCCTCTGGTGGGGGGCCAACTACGAGCAGTACTTC

d_gene: NA
v_gene: TRBV2
abundance: NA
j_gene: TRBJ2-1
CDR3aa: CASNTAYNEQFF
CDR3nt: TGTGCCAGCAATACAGCCTACAATGAGCAGTTCTTC

d_gene: NA
v_gene: TRBV7-2
abundance: NA
j_gene: TRBJ1-1
CDR3aa: CASSFLGLGTEAFF
CDR3nt: TGTGCCAGCAGCTTCTTGGGGTTAGGCACTGAAGCTTTCTTT

d_gene: TRBD1
v_gene: TRBV7-8
abundance: many
j_gene: TRBJ2-4
CDR3aa: CASSRDRGATKNIQYF
CDR3nt: TGTGCCAGCAGCCGCGACAGGGGCGCAACCAAAAACATTCAGTACTTC

d_gene: NA
v_gene: TRBV7-9
abundance: NA
j_gene: TRBJ2-5
CDR3aa: CASSLSGFKETQYF
CDR3nt: TGTGCCAGCAGCCTCAGCGGATTTAAAGAGACCCAGTACTTC

d_gene: NA
v_gene: TRBV7-2
abundance: NA
j_gene: TRBJ2-4
CDR3aa: CASSLPDESAKNIQYF
CDR3nt: TGTGCCAGCAGCCTACCCGATGAATCGGCCAAAAACATTCAGTACTTC

d_gene: NA
v_gene: TRBV7-9
abundance: few
j_gene: TRBJ2-7
CDR3aa: CASSLARGRSSYEQYF
CDR3nt: TGTGCCAGCAGCTTAGCGCGAGGACGGTCCTCCTACGAGCAGTACTTC

d_gene: NA
v_gene: TRBV3-1
abundance: few
j_gene: TRBJ2-1
CDR3aa: CASSQDPLPDYNEQFF
CDR3nt: TGTGCCAGCAGCCAAGATCCCCTTCCGGACTACAATGAGCAGTTCTTC

d_gene: NA
v_gene: TRBV27
abundance: NA
j_gene: TRBJ1-2
CDR3aa: CASSSGPRGYTF
CDR3nt: TGTGCCAGCAGTTCCGGCCCCAGGGGCTACACCTTC

d_gene: NA
v_gene: TRBV4-3
abundance: NA
j_gene: TRBJ1-2
CDR3aa: CASSQDARLGYTF
CDR3nt: TGCGCCAGCAGCCAAGACGCTAGGCTTGGCTACACCTTC

d_gene: TRBD1
v_gene: TRBV7-8
abundance: many
j_gene: TRBJ2-3
CDR3aa: CASSRRGGFIVSDTQYF
CDR3nt: TGTGCCAGCAGCAGAAGAGGGGGCTTTATAGTATCAGATACGCAGTATTTT

d_gene: NA
v_gene: TRBV15
abundance: few
j_gene: TRBJ1-5
CDR3aa: CATSRERSPSSTSNQPQHF
CDR3nt: TGTGCCACCAGCAGAGAAAGGTCGCCCAGCAGTACTAGCAATCAGCCCCAGCATTTT

d_gene: NA
v_gene: TRBV7-8
abundance: few
j_gene: TRBJ2-1
CDR3aa: CASSLGEDWSSYNEQFF
CDR3nt: TGTGCCAGCAGCTTAGGAGAAGACTGGAGCTCCTACAATGAGCAGTTCTTC

d_gene: NA
v_gene: TRBV14
abundance: NA
j_gene: TRBJ2-3
CDR3aa: CASSARDARHSTDTQYF
CDR3nt: TGTGCCAGCAGCGCCCGGGACGCCCGACATAGCACAGATACGCAGTATTTT

d_gene: TRBD1
v_gene: TRBV6-2/TRBV6-3
abundance: NA
j_gene: TRBJ2-5
CDR3aa: CASRADRGLEETQYF
CDR3nt: TGTGCCAGCAGGGCGGACAGGGGGCTGGAGGAGACCCAGTACTTC

d_gene: TRBD1
v_gene: TRBV7-6
abundance: many
j_gene: TRBJ2-2
CDR3aa: CASSGTGGDGELFF
CDR3nt: TGTGCCAGCAGTGGGACAGGGGGCGACGGGGAGCTGTTTTTT

d_gene: NA
v_gene: TRBV20-1
abundance: few
j_gene: TRBJ2-7
CDR3aa: CSARDTDTYEQYF
CDR3nt: TGCAGTGCTAGAGACACGGATACCTACGAGCAGTACTTC

d_gene: TRBD2
v_gene: TRBV6-5
abundance: few
j_gene: TRBJ2-7
CDR3aa: CASRPLAGSSYEQYF
CDR3nt: TGTGCCAGCAGGCCCCTAGCGGGGAGCTCCTACGAGCAGTACTTC

d_gene: NA
v_gene: TRBV14
abundance: few
j_gene: TRBJ1-1
CDR3aa: CASSPLLLGAVF
CDR3nt: TGTGCCAGCAGCCCCCTTCTTTTGGGAGCCGTCTTT

d_gene: TRBD1
v_gene: TRBV7-9
abundance: once
j_gene: TRBJ2-5
CDR3aa: CASSYDRGLGETQYF
CDR3nt: TGTGCCAGCAGTTATGACAGGGGGTTAGGTGAGACCCAGTACTTC

d_gene: NA
v_gene: TRBV12-3/TRBV12-4
abundance: NA
j_gene: TRBJ2-3
CDR3aa: CASSLEGRGPDTQYF
CDR3nt: TGTGCCAGCAGTTTAGAGGGCCGGGGCCCAGATACGCAGTATTTT

d_gene: NA
v_gene: TRBV6-1
abundance: many
j_gene: TRBJ2-1
CDR3aa: CASSSQGESYNEQFF
CDR3nt: TGTGCCAGCAGTTCTCAGGGTGAATCCTACAATGAGCAGTTCTTC

d_gene: NA
v_gene: TRBV2
abundance: few
j_gene: TRBJ2-7
CDR3aa: CASSDHGSYEQYF
CDR3nt: TGTGCCAGCAGCGACCATGGCAGCTACGAGCAGTACTTC

d_gene: NA
v_gene: TRBV7-9
abundance: few
j_gene: TRBJ2-1
CDR3aa: CASSSPTYNEQFF
CDR3nt: TGTGCCAGCAGCTCGCCTACCTACAATGAGCAGTTCTTC

d_gene: NA
v_gene: TRBV6-2/TRBV6-3
abundance: NA
j_gene: TRBJ1-1
CDR3aa: CASSWFMNTEAFF
CDR3nt: TGTGCCAGCAGTTGGTTCATGAACACTGAAGCTTTCTTT

d_gene: NA
v_gene: TRBV7-9
abundance: many
j_gene: TRBJ2-2
CDR3aa: CASRESGRLANTGELFF
CDR3nt: TGTGCCAGCAGGGAAAGCGGGCGACTCGCGAACACCGGGGAGCTGTTTTTT